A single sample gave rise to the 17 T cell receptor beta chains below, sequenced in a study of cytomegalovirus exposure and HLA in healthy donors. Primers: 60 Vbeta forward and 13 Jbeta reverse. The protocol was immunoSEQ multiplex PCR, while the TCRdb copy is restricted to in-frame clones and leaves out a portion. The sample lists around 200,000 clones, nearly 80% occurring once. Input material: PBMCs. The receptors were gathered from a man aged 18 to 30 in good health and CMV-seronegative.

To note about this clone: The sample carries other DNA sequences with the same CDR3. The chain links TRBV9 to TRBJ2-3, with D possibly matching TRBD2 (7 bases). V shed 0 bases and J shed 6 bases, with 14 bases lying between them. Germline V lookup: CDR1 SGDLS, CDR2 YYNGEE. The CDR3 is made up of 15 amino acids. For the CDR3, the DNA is TGTGCCAGCAGCGTAGTGGGAGGGGGGGGCGATACGCAGTATTTT. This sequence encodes CASSVVGGGGDTQYF.

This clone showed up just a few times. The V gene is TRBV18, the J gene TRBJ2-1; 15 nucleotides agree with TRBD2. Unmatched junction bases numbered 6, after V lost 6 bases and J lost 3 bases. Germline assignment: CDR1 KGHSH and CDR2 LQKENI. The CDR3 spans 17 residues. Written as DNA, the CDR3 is TGTGCCAGCTCCCGGGGACTAGCGGGGGGAGACTACAATGAGCAGTTCTTC. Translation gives CASSRGLAGGDYNEQFF.

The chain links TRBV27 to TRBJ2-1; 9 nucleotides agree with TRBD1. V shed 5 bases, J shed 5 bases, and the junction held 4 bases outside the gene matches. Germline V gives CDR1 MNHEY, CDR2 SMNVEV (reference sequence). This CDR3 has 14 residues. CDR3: CASSPGTGHNEQFF. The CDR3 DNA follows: TGTGCCAGCAGTCCCGGGACAGGGCACAATGAGCAGTTCTTC.

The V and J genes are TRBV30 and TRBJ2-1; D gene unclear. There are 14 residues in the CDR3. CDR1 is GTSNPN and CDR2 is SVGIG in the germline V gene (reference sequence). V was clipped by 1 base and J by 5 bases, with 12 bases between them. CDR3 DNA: TGTGCCTGGAGTGGATTAGTAGCCGACAATGAGCAGTTCTTC. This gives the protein CAWSGLVADNEQFF.

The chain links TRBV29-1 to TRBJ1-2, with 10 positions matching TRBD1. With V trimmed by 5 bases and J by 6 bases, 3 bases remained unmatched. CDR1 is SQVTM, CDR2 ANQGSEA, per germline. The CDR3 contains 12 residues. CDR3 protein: CSVRQGADGYTF. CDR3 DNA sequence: TGCAGCGTTCGACAGGGGGCGGATGGCTACACCTTC.

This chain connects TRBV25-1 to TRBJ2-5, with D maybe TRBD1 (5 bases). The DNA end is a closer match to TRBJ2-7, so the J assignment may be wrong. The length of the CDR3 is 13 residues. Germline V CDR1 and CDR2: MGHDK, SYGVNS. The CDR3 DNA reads TGTGCCAGCAGTGAATTCGCGACAGCCGAGCAGTACTTC. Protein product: CASSEFATAEQYF.

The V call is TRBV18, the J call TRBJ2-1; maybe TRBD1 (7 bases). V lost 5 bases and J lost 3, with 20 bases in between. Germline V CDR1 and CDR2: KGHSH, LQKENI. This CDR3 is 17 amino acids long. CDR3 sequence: CASSKGTAGQNYNEQFF. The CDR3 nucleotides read TGTGCCAGCTCAAAGGGGACCGCGGGACAGAACTACAATGAGCAGTTCTTC.

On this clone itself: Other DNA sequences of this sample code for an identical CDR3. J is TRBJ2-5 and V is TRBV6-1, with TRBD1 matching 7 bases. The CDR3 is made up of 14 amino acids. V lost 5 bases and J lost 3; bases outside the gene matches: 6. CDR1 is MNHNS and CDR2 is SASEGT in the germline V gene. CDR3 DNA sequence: TGTGCCAGCAGTCTTACAGGGGTCGAAGAGACCCAGTACTTC. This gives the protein CASSLTGVEETQYF.

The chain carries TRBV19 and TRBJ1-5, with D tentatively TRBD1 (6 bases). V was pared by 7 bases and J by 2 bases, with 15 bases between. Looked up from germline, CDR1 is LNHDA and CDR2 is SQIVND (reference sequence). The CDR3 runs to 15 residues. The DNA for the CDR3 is TGTGCCAGTATTAACACGGGGGGCGGCAATCAGCCCCAGCATTTT. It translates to CASINTGGGNQPQHF.

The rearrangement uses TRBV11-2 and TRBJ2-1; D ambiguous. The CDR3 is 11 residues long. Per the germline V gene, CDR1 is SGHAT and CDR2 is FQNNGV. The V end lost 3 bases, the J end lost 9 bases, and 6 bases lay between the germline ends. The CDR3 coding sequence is TGTGCCAGCAGCTTTAACTTTGAGCAGTTCTTC. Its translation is CASSFNFEQFF.

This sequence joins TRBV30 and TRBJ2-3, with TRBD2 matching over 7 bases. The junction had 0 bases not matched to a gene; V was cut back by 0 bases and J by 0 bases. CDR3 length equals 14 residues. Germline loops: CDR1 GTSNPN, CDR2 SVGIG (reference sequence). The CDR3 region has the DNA TGTGCCTGGAGTGTGGGAGGGAGCACAGATACGCAGTATTTT. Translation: CAWSVGGSTDTQYF. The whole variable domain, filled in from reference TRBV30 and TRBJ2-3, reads SQTIHQWPATLVQPVGSPLSLECTVEGTSNPNLYWYRQAAGRGLQLLFYSVGIGQISSEVPQNLSASRPQDRQFILSSKKLLLSDSGFYLCAWSVGGSTDTQYFGPGTRLTVL.

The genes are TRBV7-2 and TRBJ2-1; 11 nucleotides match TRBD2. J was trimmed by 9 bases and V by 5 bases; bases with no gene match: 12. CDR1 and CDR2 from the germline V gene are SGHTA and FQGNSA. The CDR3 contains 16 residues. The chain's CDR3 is CASSTTLAGGPVEQFF. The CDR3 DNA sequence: TGTGCCAGCAGCACCACTTTAGCGGGAGGGCCGGTTGAGCAGTTCTTC.

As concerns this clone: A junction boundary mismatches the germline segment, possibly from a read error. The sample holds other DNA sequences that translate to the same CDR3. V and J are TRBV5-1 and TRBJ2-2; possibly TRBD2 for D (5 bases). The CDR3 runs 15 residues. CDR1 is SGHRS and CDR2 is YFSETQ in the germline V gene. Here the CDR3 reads CATRDNSANTGELFF. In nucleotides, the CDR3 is TGCGCCACCCGAGACAACTCCGCGAACACCGGGGAGCTATTTTTT.

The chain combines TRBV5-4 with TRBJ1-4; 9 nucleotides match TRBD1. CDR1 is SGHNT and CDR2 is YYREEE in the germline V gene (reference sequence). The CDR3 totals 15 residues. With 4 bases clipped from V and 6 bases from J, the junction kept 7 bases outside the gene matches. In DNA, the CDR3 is TGTGCCAGCAGCCCGGACAGGGGCAACGATGAAAAACTGTTTTTT. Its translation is CASSPDRGNDEKLFF.

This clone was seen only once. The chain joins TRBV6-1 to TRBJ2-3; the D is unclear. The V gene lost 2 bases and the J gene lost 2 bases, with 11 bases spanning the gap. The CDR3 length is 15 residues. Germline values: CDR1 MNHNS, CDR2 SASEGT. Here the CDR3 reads CASSESVPPTDTQYF. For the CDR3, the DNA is TGTGCCAGCAGTGAATCGGTTCCTCCCACAGATACGCAGTATTTT.

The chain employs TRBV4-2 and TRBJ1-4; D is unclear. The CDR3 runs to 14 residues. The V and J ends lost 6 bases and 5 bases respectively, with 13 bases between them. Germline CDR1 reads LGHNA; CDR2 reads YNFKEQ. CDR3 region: CASRNRELNEKLFF. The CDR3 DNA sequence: TGTGCCAGCAGAAATCGGGAACTAAATGAAAAACTGTTTTTT.

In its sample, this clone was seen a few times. The CDR3 nucleotides are TGCGCCAGCAGCCAAGCTCTCGGGTTAGGGGCGGAGGAAAAACTGTTTTTT. Protein sequence: CASSQALGLGAEEKLFF. The chain has TRBV4-3 and TRBJ1-4; TRBD1 is a possible D gene (5 bases). The V end was cut by 1 base, the J end by 8 bases, with 20 bases between. The V gene's germline CDR1 is LGHNA and CDR2 YSLEER. The CDR3 runs to 17 residues.